A selection of T cell receptor beta chains follows, all from one sample in a study of shared clonotypes between healthy human individuals. The table came from immunoSEQ multiplex PCR; TCRdb's copy has only in-frame clones and leaves some out. This sample has roughly 650,000 clones, with almost 97% found just once. The source material was naive CD4+ T cells sorted from blood. The receptors shown here come from a woman aged 25 to 45 in good health. Both conserved end residues are part of each CDR3. A D gene is named only where the DNA matches it firmly. Rows give clone size only sometimes, using once, few, many, or a class for an expanded clone.

v_gene	j_gene	d_gene	abundance	CDR3nt	CDR3aa
TRBV6-5	TRBJ1-2	TRBD1	NA	TGTGCCAGCAGTCGGACAGGGATATATGGCTACACCTTC	CASSRTGIYGYTF
TRBV6-4	TRBJ2-5	NA	NA	TGTGCCAGCAGTGAAAACAGGGAAGAGACCCAGTACTTC	CASSENREETQYF
TRBV6-5	TRBJ2-6	TRBD2	NA	TGTGCCAGCAGTTACTCTGGGGGGGCTGGGGCCAACGTCCTGACTTTC	CASSYSGGAGANVLTF
TRBV5-1	TRBJ2-1	TRBD2	NA	TGCGCCAGCAGCGAATCTAGCGGGAGGTTTTCCTACAATGAGCAGTTCTTC	CASSESSGRFSYNEQFF
TRBV19	TRBJ2-1	TRBD2	NA	TGTGCCAGTAGTATCATATGGGTCCTCCTTCAGCGGGGGGGTAACAATGAGCAGTTCTTC	CASSIIWVLLQRGGNNEQFF
TRBV7-9	TRBJ1-4	NA	NA	TGTGCCAGCCGTGGGGCACAGGGAAAACTGTTTTTT	CASRGAQGKLFF
TRBV6-6	TRBJ1-2	NA	NA	TGTGCCAGCAGCCGCGGCGACACATTAAACTATGGCTACACCTTC	CASSRGDTLNYGYTF
TRBV5-1	TRBJ2-7	NA	NA	TGCGCCAGCAGCTTGGCCCGTCGGGCTAGCCGCTACGAGCAGTACTTC	CASSLARRASRYEQYF
TRBV30	TRBJ2-5	TRBD2	NA	TGTGCCTGGAGTGTTACTAGCGGCATAGGAGAGACCCAGTACTTC	CAWSVTSGIGETQYF
TRBV28	TRBJ1-2	NA	NA	TGTGCCAGCAGTAAGCCCTCGAGGTTTGGTGGCTACACCTTC	CASSKPSRFGGYTF
TRBV5-1	TRBJ1-2	NA	NA	TGCGCCACCAAACAGGGAGATGGCTACACCTTC	CATKQGDGYTF
TRBV7-2	TRBJ2-7	TRBD2	NA	TGTGCCAGCAGCAAAGACAGCGGGAGGGCCCTCGGGGAGCAGTACTTC	CASSKDSGRALGEQYF
TRBV11-2	TRBJ2-1	NA	NA	TGTGCCAGCAGCTTAGTGCGGGAATGGCAGTTCTTC	CASSLVREWQFF
TRBV28	TRBJ2-7	NA	NA	TGTGCCAGCAGCCAGTTTATTTTGAGTGGAACATTACCAGAACGTACAAACTACGAGCAGTACTTC	CASSQFILSGTLPERTNYEQYF
TRBV11-2	TRBJ2-2	NA	NA	TGTGCCAGCAGCTTAGCCGCCAGCACATTGAACACCGGGGAGCTGTTTTTT	CASSLAASTLNTGELFF
TRBV28	TRBJ2-5	NA	NA	TGTGCCAGCAGTATATACAGGGACCAAGAGACCCAGTACTTC	CASSIYRDQETQYF
TRBV6-1	TRBJ1-5	NA	few	TGTGCCAGCAGCCCTTGGGAGTACCAGCCCCAGCATTTT	CASSPWEYQPQHF
TRBV28	TRBJ2-1	TRBD2	NA	TGTGCCAGCAGTGACAATAGCGGGAGAATTTTGAATGAGCAGTTCTTC	CASSDNSGRILNEQFF
TRBV7-2	TRBJ1-2	TRBD1	NA	TGTGCCAGCAGCTTAGCCTCAGGGGGCCGTGGCTACACCTTC	CASSLASGGRGYTF
TRBV29-1	TRBJ1-1	NA	NA	TGCAGCGCCAGGCCCGGGGTGAACACTGAAGCTTTCTTT	CSARPGVNTEAFF